This TCR beta chain came from a study of blood T cells in healthy people across ages. Study results and limitations: Per million T cells, TCR beta diversity dropped about linearly as age rose. The long-lived group displayed more naive CD4+ cells, plus higher diversity, than the aged donors did.

Germline V gene lookup returns CDR1 MDHEN and CDR2 SYDVKM. CDR3 size: 16 residues. J lost 6 bases, V lost 6 bases, and 15 bases had no gene match. For this clonotype: The target antigen is unknown.

Then a second PCR, running about 7 to 11 cycles, was carried out with a sample-barcoded 5' primer and a J-beta primer mix. A template-switch adaptor containing 12 random nucleotides labeled each cDNA molecule. Via MiXCR, TCRdb re-called the 5' RACE reads, giving one row per CDR3 protein. The data hold hundreds of thousands of distinct CDR3 sequences, with roughly 21% observed a single time. What was sequenced was blood. The receptor was isolated from a man between 65 and 85 years old in good health. The chain links TRBV28 to TRBJ2-7; the match to TRBD1 covers 9 bases. The CDR3 protein is CASSTSGQGNIAEQYF. CDR3 nucleotides: TGTGCCAGCAGCACCTCGGGACAGGGTAATATCGCCGAGCAGTACTTC.